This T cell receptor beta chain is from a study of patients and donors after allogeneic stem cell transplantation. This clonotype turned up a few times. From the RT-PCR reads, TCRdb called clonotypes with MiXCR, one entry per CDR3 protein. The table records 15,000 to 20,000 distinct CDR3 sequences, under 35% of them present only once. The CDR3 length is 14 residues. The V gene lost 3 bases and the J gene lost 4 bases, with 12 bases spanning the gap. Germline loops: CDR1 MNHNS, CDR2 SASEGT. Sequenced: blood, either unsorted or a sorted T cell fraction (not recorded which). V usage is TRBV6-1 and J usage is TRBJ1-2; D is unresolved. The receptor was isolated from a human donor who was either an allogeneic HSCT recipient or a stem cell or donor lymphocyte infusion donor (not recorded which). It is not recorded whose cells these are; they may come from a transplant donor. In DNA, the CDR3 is TGTGCCAGCAGTGATCTCGGTCCCCTCTATGGCTACACCTTC. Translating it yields CASSDLGPLYGYTF.